These 15 T cell receptor beta chains share one sample of origin, sequenced in a study of cytomegalovirus exposure and HLA in healthy donors. PCR was performed using 60 Vbeta and 13 Jbeta primers. The data were produced by immunoSEQ multiplex PCR, yet TCRdb's version contains in-frame clones alone and is incomplete. Of under 200,000 clones listed, roughly two thirds are singletons. Sequencing was performed on PBMCs. The receptor source for this set is a woman in her late teens or twenties in good health and CMV-seropositive.

The chain employs TRBV30 and TRBJ1-1, with 10 bases that match TRBD1. The germline gives CDR1 GTSNPN, CDR2 SVGIG (reference sequence). Trimming at V came to 6 bases and at J to 4 bases, leaving 11 bases not matched to a gene. This CDR3 has 15 amino acids. The CDR3 DNA reads as TGTGCCTGCCGACAGGGGGCGAAGGGAGGCACTGAAGCTTTCTTT. Translation: CACRQGAKGGTEAFF. Variable domain in full (rest from reference TRBV30 and TRBJ1-1): SQTIHQWPATLVQPVGSPLSLECTVEGTSNPNLYWYRQAAGRGLQLLFYSVGIGQISSEVPQNLSASRPQDRQFILSSKKLLLSDSGFYLCACRQGAKGGTEAFFGQGTRLTVV.

The rearrangement links TRBV9 to TRBJ1-4; no firm D call. The CDR3 spans 15 residues. Germline CDR1 reads SGDLS; CDR2 reads YYNGEE. Trimming took off 1 base at V and 2 bases at J, with 9 bases between the two ends. The CDR3 protein is CASSVSLQTNEKLFF. The CDR3 bases are TGTGCCAGCAGCGTAAGCTTACAGACTAATGAAAAACTGTTTTTT.

This clone has a single count. The chain carries TRBV4-2 and TRBJ2-2, with a weak D call TRBD1 (5 bases). V lost 4 bases to trimming and J lost 1 base, with 10 bases between them. The germline CDR1 and CDR2 sequences are LGHNA and YNFKEQ. The length of the CDR3 is 15 residues. CDR3 nucleotides: TGTGCCAGCAGCCGTACAGACAGGAACACCGGGGAGCTGTTTTTT. This sequence encodes CASSRTDRNTGELFF.

The chain recombines TRBV5-4 with TRBJ2-1, with 9 bases lining up with TRBD1. There are 15 residues in the CDR3. The germline CDR1 and CDR2 sequences are SGHNT and YYREEE (reference sequence). V lost 4 bases to trimming and J lost 3 bases; unmatched junction nucleotides: 5. The chain's CDR3 is CASSARDRVYNEQFF. DNA of the CDR3: TGTGCCAGCAGCGCGCGGGACAGGGTCTACAATGAGCAGTTCTTC. Using reference TRBV5-4 and TRBJ2-1 for the parts outside the CDR3, the full variable domain is ETGVTQSPTHLIKTRGQQVTLRCSSQSGHNTVSWYQQALGQGPQFIFQYYREEENGRGNFPPRFSGLQFPNYSSELNVNALELDDSALYLCASSARDRVYNEQFFGPGTRLTVL.

V usage is TRBV7-6 and J usage is TRBJ2-1, with a possible D match to TRBD2 (5 bases). Germline V gene data show CDR1 as SGHVS and CDR2 as FNYEAQ. V lost 3 bases to trimming and J lost 4 bases, with 16 bases between them. The CDR3 extends over 16 amino acids. The CDR3 nucleotides are TGTGCCAGCAGCTTGGGAGCCTCATTCAGTTACAATGAGCAGTTCTTC. Protein: CASSLGASFSYNEQFF.

CDR3 DNA: TGCGCCAGCAGCCAAGTTACAGGGGGTTACGGCAATCAGCCCCAGCATTTT. This sequence encodes CASSQVTGGYGNQPQHF. This chain connects TRBV4-1 to TRBJ1-5, with TRBD1 identical over 8 bases. The junction had 7 bases not matched to a gene; V was cut back by 1 base and J by 2 bases. The CDR3 has 17 residues. In germline, CDR1 is MGHRA, CDR2 YSYEKL.

The chain combines TRBV30 with TRBJ2-6; 8 bases align to TRBD1. This CDR3 has 18 residues. Germline values: CDR1 GTSNPN, CDR2 SVGIG (reference sequence). With 3 bases clipped from V and 5 bases from J, the junction kept 15 bases outside the gene matches. The CDR3 bases are TGTGCCTGGAGGCCGCCCGGACAGGGAGGCGTGCGGGCCAACGTCCTGACTTTC. Its protein product is CAWRPPGQGGVRANVLTF.

The chain links TRBV11-2 to TRBJ2-1, with no clear D. V lost 5 bases to trimming and J lost 12 bases, with 14 bases between them. The germline gives CDR1 SGHAT, CDR2 FQNNGV. The CDR3 length is 12 residues. In DNA form, the CDR3 reads TGTGCCAGCAGCCAAGCCCGAACTTCGCAGTTCTTC. Its protein is CASSQARTSQFF.

J is TRBJ2-7 and V is TRBV14; D perhaps matches TRBD2 (6 bases). V was pared by 0 bases and J by 0 bases, with 15 bases between. The length of the CDR3 is 17 residues. Germline V gives CDR1 SGHDN, CDR2 FVKESK. CDR3 sequence reads: CASSQDLRDSSSYEQYF. Written as DNA, the CDR3 is TGTGCCAGCAGCCAAGACCTTCGGGACTCAAGCTCCTACGAGCAGTACTTC. Full variable domain (outside the CDR3, taken from reference TRBV14 and TRBJ2-7): EAGVTQFPSHSVIEKGQTVTLRCDPISGHDNLYWYRRVMGKEIKFLLHFVKESKQDESGMPNNRFLAERTGGTYSTLKVQPAELEDSGVYFCASSQDLRDSSSYEQYFGPGTRLTVT.

This rearrangement joins TRBV6-1 to TRBJ1-2; D possibly corresponds to TRBD1 (6 bases). The CDR3 runs to 15 residues. Germline assignment: CDR1 MNHNS and CDR2 SASEGT. Deletions cut 0 bases from V and 8 bases from J, with 16 bases between. The CDR3 nucleotides read TGTGCCAGCAGTGAAGCGAAGGGGGTGGTTATAGGCTACACCTTC. Protein: CASSEAKGVVIGYTF.

The rearrangement joins TRBV7-2 to TRBJ1-3; unclear D gene. The CDR3 covers 13 residues. CDR1 SGHTA and CDR2 FQGNSA come from the germline V gene. The ends were cut back, 4 bases at V and 0 bases at J, with 4 bases in the middle. This chain's CDR3 is CASSSNSGNTIYF. Here the CDR3 DNA reads TGTGCCAGCAGCTCTAACTCTGGAAACACCATATATTTT.

This chain uses TRBV30 with TRBJ2-3; TRBD2 aligns across 7 bases. The trim removed 4 bases at V and 7 bases at J, leaving 8 bases unmatched. CDR3 length: 13 amino acids. Per germline, CDR1 GTSNPN and CDR2 SVGIG (reference sequence). CDR3 nucleotides: TGTGCCTGGAACCCTAGGGGAGGGAATACGCAGTATTTT. Protein: CAWNPRGGNTQYF.

The CDR3 protein is CASRGRVDQPQHF. In nucleotides, the CDR3 is TGTGCCAGCAGAGGCAGGGTTGATCAGCCCCAGCATTTT. The genes are TRBV6-5 and TRBJ1-5, with D perhaps matching TRBD1 (5 bases). Trimming removed 6 bases at V and 5 bases at J, with 11 bases between. The CDR3 loop spans 13 amino acids. Germline CDR1 MNHEY, CDR2 SVGAGI.

This rearrangement joins TRBV13 to TRBJ2-5; no clear D gene. The V end was cut by 5 bases, the J end by 1 base, with 8 bases between. The germline CDR1 and CDR2 sequences are PRHDT and FYEKMQ (reference sequence). CDR3 length: 13 amino acids. As DNA, the CDR3 is TGTGCCAGCAGCGAGGCGATCCAAGAGACCCAGTACTTC. It translates to CASSEAIQETQYF.

For the CDR3, the DNA is TGTGCCTGGAGTGCCGGGACAGGGCACCAGACCCAGTACTTC. Amino acid sequence: CAWSAGTGHQTQYF. V usage is TRBV30 and J usage is TRBJ2-5; TRBD1 agrees at 9 bases. J was trimmed by 6 bases and V by 1 base; bases with no gene match: 6. From germline, CDR1 is GTSNPN and CDR2 SVGIG (reference sequence). This CDR3 comprises 14 residues.